The next 8 T cell receptor beta chains were all read from a single sample in a study of blood T cell repertoires in COVID-19. Repertoires were generated with immunoSEQ multiplex PCR, while TCRdb's copy carries only in-frame clones and drops some. Of more than 95,000 clones in the sample, over 70% were seen once. The specimen sequenced was peripheral blood. All receptors derive from a woman in her forties or fifties with acute or convalescent COVID-19.

This clone has a handful of counts. The V call is TRBV19, the J call TRBJ2-7, with 7 bases lining up with TRBD2. The V gene's germline CDR1 is LNHDA and CDR2 SQIVND (reference sequence). This CDR3 comprises 14 residues. V shed 3 bases and J 1 base; nucleotides not matched to a gene: 3. The CDR3, as DNA: TGTGCCAGTAGTATTAAGCGGGGTTCCTACGAGCAGTACTTC. Its translation: CASSIKRGSYEQYF.

The rearrangement uses TRBV20-1 and TRBJ1-5, with D unclear. CDR1 DFQATT and CDR2 SNEGSKA come from the germline V gene (reference sequence). V lost 3 bases to trimming and J lost 4 bases, with 10 bases between them. This CDR3 has 13 amino acids. The CDR3 protein is CSASPSSNQPQHF. In nucleotides, the CDR3 is TGCAGTGCTAGTCCCAGTTCGAATCAGCCCCAGCATTTT.

The chain recombines TRBV2 with TRBJ2-7; D uncertain. Germline assignment: CDR1 SNHLY and CDR2 FYNNEI. The CDR3 covers 12 residues. Between the trimmed V and J ends, which lost 6 bases and 3 bases, there was a span of 9 bases. The CDR3 reads CASSPTDYEQYF. As DNA, the CDR3 is TGTGCCAGCAGCCCCACTGACTACGAGCAGTACTTC.

This clone was observed a handful of times. The gene calls are TRBV10-3 and TRBJ1-2; 9 bases fit TRBD1. V trimming: 7 bases; J trimming: 4 bases; junction bases outside the gene matches: 1. The CDR3 consists of 12 residues. Looked up from germline, CDR1 is ENHRY and CDR2 is SYGVKD. CDR3 residues: CAITQGAYGYTF. CDR3 nucleotides: TGTGCCATCACACAGGGGGCCTATGGCTACACCTTC.

This chain links TRBV4-2 with TRBJ2-1; tentative D call: TRBD2 (5 bases). CDR3 size: 15 residues. CDR1 and CDR2 from the germline V gene are LGHNA and YNFKEQ. Trimming cost V 0 bases and J 6 bases, with 12 bases left between them. The CDR3 bases are TGTGCCAGCAGCCAAGATAACAAGCGGCGCAATGAGCAGTTCTTC. Protein sequence: CASSQDNKRRNEQFF.

The rearrangement links TRBV27 to TRBJ2-3; 7 nucleotides align to TRBD1. V trimming: 2 bases; J trimming: 4 bases; junction bases outside the gene matches: 6. Germline V gives CDR1 MNHEY, CDR2 SMNVEV (reference sequence). The CDR3 runs to 15 residues. The CDR3, as DNA: TGTGCCAGCAGTTTAAAAGGGGGCCCGGCAGATACGCAGTATTTT. It encodes CASSLKGGPADTQYF.

The gene calls are TRBV9 and TRBJ1-2, with 10 positions matching TRBD1. Looked up from germline, CDR1 is SGDLS and CDR2 is YYNGEE. The CDR3 consists of 15 residues. Trimming took 3 bases from V and 2 from J; bases not matched to a gene: 4. As DNA, the CDR3 is TGTGCCAGCAGCGGACTGGACAGGGGGAACTATGGCTACACCTTC. This sequence encodes CASSGLDRGNYGYTF.

This chain connects TRBV7-9 to TRBJ1-4; TRBD1 is a possible D gene (6 bases). CDR3 length equals 14 residues. V lost 5 bases, J lost 0 bases, and 7 bases lay in between. The V gene's germline CDR1 is SEHNR and CDR2 FQNEAQ (reference sequence). The CDR3 region has the DNA TGTGCCAGCAGCCCAGGGGCAACTAATGAAAAACTGTTTTTT. It yields the protein CASSPGATNEKLFF.